This TCR beta chain comes out of a study of shared clonotypes between healthy human individuals. Study in general: Plates per donor: three CD4 naive, three CD4 memory, two CD8 naive, one CD8 memory. Overall study results and limits: The sharing of around 5% of naive CD4 clonotypes was seen across several donors. A generally larger estimated richness was seen in naive subsets than in memory subsets.

Generated by immunoSEQ multiplex PCR, the TCRdb table keeps only in-frame clones and is missing some. This sample has about 680,000 clones, with 60% to 75% found just once. The germline CDR1 and CDR2 sequences are MDHEN and SYDVKM. This CDR3 is built from 16 residues. The ends were cut back, 2 bases at V and 0 bases at J, with 13 bases in the middle. This clone was seen once. Its target is not known. This receptor was taken from a woman in her twenties or thirties in good health. The rearrangement links TRBV28 to TRBJ1-1; D might be TRBD1 (5 bases). The specimen was memory CD4+ T cells sorted from blood. Subset meaning: CD45RA-negative fraction. The CDR3 DNA reads as TGTGCCAGCAGTTTACTACCGGGGGGGATGAACACTGAAGCTTTCTTT. Residues: CASSLLPGGMNTEAFF.